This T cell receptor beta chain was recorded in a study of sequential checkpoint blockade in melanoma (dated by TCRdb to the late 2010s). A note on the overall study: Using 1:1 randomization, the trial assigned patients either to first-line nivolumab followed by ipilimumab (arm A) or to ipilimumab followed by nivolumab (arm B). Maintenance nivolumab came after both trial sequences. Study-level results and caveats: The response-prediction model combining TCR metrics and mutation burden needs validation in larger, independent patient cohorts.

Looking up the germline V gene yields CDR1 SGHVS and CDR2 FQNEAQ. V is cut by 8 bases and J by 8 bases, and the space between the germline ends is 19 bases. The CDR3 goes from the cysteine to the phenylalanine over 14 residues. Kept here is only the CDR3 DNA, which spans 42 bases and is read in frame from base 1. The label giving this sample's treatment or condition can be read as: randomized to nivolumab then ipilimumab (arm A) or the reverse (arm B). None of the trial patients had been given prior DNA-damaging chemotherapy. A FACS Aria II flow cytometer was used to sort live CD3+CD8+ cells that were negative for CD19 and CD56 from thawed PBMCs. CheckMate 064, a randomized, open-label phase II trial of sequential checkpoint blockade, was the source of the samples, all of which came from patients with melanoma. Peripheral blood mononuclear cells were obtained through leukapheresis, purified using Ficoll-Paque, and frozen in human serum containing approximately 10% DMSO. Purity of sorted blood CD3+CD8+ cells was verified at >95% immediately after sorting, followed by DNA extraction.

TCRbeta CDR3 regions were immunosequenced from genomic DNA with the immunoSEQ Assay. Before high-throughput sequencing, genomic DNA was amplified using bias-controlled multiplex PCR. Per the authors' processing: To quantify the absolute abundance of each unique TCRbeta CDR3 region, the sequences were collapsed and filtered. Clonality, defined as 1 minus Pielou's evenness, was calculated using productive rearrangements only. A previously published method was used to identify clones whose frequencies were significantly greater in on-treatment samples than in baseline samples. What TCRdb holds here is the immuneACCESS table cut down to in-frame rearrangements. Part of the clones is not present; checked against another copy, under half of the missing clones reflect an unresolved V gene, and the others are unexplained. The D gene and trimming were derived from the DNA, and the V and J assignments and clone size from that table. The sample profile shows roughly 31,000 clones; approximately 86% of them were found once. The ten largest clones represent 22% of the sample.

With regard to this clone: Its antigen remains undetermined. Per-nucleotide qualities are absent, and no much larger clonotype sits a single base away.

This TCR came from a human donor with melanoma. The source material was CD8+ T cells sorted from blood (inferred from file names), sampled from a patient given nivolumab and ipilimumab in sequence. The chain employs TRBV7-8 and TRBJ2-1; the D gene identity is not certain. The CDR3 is CASSAVFVSHEQFF. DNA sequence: TGTGCCAGCTCGGCGGTCTTCGTGTCCCATGAGCAGTTCTTC.